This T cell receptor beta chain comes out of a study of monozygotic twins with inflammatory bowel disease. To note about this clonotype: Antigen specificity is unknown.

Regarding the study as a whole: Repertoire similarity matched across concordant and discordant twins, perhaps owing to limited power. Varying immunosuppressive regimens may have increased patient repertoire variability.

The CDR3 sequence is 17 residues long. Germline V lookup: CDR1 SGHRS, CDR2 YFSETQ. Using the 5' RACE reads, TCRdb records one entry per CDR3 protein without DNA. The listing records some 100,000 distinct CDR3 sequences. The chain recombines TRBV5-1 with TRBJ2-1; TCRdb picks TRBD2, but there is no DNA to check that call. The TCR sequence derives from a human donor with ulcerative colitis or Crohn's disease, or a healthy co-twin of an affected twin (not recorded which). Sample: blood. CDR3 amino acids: CASSERGGEFSYNEQFF.